Listed below are T cell receptor beta chains from one sample, sequenced in a study of blood T cell repertoires in COVID-19. Assay: immunoSEQ multiplex PCR; the TCRdb copy retains only in-frame clones and omits some. The table shows under 200,000 clones, with approximately 81% occurring only once. Sequenced sample: peripheral blood. The source of these receptors is a man between 18 and 35 years old with active or convalescent COVID-19. The conserved cysteine and the conserved F or W are not part of the CDR3 here.

v_call | cdr3_length | cdr3_aa
TRBV27 | 17 | ASRRTGTGALAVKETQY
TRBV7-3 | 14 | ASSLGSASSYNEQF
TRBV5-1 | 11 | ASRKQVNTEAF
TRBV27 | 13 | ASSNTRDRAATQY
TRBV3-1/TRBV3-2 | 14 | ASMASGGDSTDTQY
TRBV7-3 | 14 | ASSFVGGGGTDTQY
TRBV6-4 | 11 | ASSYRVNQPQH
TRBV7-2 | 14 | ASSLAGGQATGELF
TRBV6-1 | 10 | ASSEPQYGYT
TRBV13 | 15 | ASSLTGHRSSSYEQY
TRBV6-6 | 14 | ASSYEGAPGANVLT
TRBV11-2 | 13 | ASSRLAGDRDIQY
TRBV6-5 | 13 | ASTPLEGGRSEQY
TRBV18 | 14 | ASSPGNSGGPGEQY
TRBV3-1/TRBV3-2 | 13 | ASSLGTGTGNTIY
TRBV6-5 | 14 | ASSWGLRGDTDTQY
TRBV7-6 | 14 | ASSFRGTSVGNEQF
TRBV27 | 10 | ASSHRSGEQY
TRBV2 | 10 | ASSGQYETQY
TRBV2 | 13 | ASSALAGGRDTQY
TRBV19 | 13 | ASSKQSGTDPEQY
TRBV29-1 | 9 | SVADRAGQY
TRBV2 | 12 | ASSRSGGVNEQY
TRBV19 | 12 | ASSSPGDVYGYT
TRBV11-2 | 13 | ASSSAGVSGNTIY
TRBV4-3 | 14 | ASSQDGQGHYNEQF
TRBV10-1 | 13 | ASKPGQGASDTQY
TRBV7-2 | 12 | ASSSPGQIYGYT
TRBV4-2 | 14 | ASSHPGTGLNYGYT
TRBV25-1 | 13 | ASNAGGAFHNEQF
TRBV29-1 | 11 | SVLVATNEKLF